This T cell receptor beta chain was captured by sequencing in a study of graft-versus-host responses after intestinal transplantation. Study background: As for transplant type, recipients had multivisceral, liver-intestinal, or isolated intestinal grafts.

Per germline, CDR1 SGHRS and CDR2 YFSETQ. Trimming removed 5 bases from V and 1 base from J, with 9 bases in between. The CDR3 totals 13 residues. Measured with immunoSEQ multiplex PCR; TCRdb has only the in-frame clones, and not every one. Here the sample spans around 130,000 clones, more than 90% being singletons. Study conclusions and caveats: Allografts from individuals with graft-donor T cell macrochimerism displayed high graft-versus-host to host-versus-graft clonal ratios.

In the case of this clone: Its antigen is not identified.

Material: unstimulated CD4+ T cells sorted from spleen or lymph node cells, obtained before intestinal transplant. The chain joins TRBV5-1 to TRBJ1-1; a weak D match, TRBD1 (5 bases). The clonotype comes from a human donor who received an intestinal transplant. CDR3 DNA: TGCGCCAGCAGTCGGGGGGGGAACACTGAAGCTTTCTTT. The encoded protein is CASSRGGNTEAFF.